This is a list of T cell receptor beta chains from one sample in a study of regulatory T cells in long-lasting Graves disease. MiXCR, run by TCRdb on the multiplex PCR reads, gives a single entry per CDR3 protein. Altogether about 440,000 distinct CDR3 sequences are present, 16% being singletons, with the ten largest covering around a tenth. These data are also associated with another study on T cells in Graves' hyperthyroidism and ophthalmopathy.

The material was peripheral blood mononuclear cells (PBMCs), obtained at new diagnosis, from a patient treated with antithyroid drugs. All receptors come from a woman aged 25 to 39 with Graves disease. The CDR3 runs from the conserved cysteine through the conserved F or W. Fields, in order: CDR3 DNA, CDR3 protein, V gene, clone size, J gene, D gene. The D gene is left open where the match is weak. Clone size appears in some rows only: once, few, many, or a class for an expanded clone.

cdr3_nt: TGTGCCAGCAGCTTGGTTAGCCAGCCCCAGCATTTT; cdr3_aa: CASSLVSQPQHF; v_call: TRBV7-2; clone_size: many; j_call: TRBJ1-5; d_call: NA
cdr3_nt: TGTGCCAGCAGCTTACAAGCTAGCTCCTACGAGCAGTACTTC; cdr3_aa: CASSLQASSYEQYF; v_call: TRBV11-2; clone_size: many; j_call: TRBJ2-7; d_call: NA
cdr3_nt: TGTGCCAGCAGCTCCGCGGGGACTAGCGGGGGGAACTCCTACGAGCAGTACTTC; cdr3_aa: CASSSAGTSGGNSYEQYF; v_call: TRBV5-4; clone_size: few; j_call: TRBJ2-7; d_call: TRBD2
cdr3_nt: TGTGCCAGTAGTATCGGGAGTATCAACGAGCAGTACTTC; cdr3_aa: CASSIGSINEQYF; v_call: TRBV19; clone_size: NA; j_call: TRBJ2-7; d_call: NA
cdr3_nt: TGTGCCAGCAGCTTGGCTAGCGGGTCTAGCACAGATACGCAGTATTTT; cdr3_aa: CASSLASGSSTDTQYF; v_call: TRBV7-6; clone_size: many; j_call: TRBJ2-3; d_call: TRBD2
cdr3_nt: TGTGCCAGCAGCACCCGGACCCTCTTGTCTGGGCAGTTCTTC; cdr3_aa: CASSTRTLLSGQFF; v_call: TRBV9; clone_size: few; j_call: TRBJ2-1; d_call: NA
cdr3_nt: TGTGCCAGCAGCGCCACTAGCACAGATACGCAGTATTTT; cdr3_aa: CASSATSTDTQYF; v_call: TRBV7-6; clone_size: few; j_call: TRBJ2-3; d_call: NA
cdr3_nt: TGTGCCAGCAGCTTAGCGCTCCGGGACAGGGAGGATGGCTACACCTTC; cdr3_aa: CASSLALRDREDGYTF; v_call: TRBV7-9; clone_size: many; j_call: TRBJ1-2; d_call: TRBD1
cdr3_nt: TGTGCCAGCAGCCCCGTCCGAACTAGCGGGAGAGGTATCGCAGATACGCAGTATTTT; cdr3_aa: CASSPVRTSGRGIADTQYF; v_call: TRBV6-2/TRBV6-3; clone_size: few; j_call: TRBJ2-3; d_call: TRBD2
cdr3_nt: TGCAGTGCTAGCCCGCCGGGACAGGGTCATCAGCCCCAGCATTTT; cdr3_aa: CSASPPGQGHQPQHF; v_call: TRBV20-1; clone_size: NA; j_call: TRBJ1-5; d_call: TRBD1
cdr3_nt: TGTACCAGCAGCCCTCCCCAAGAGACCCAGTACTTC; cdr3_aa: CTSSPPQETQYF; v_call: TRBV27; clone_size: NA; j_call: TRBJ2-5; d_call: NA
cdr3_nt: TGTGCCAGCAGCTTACCCGAATCGCTAGCGGGAGGGTCGTGGAATGAGCAGTTCTTC; cdr3_aa: CASSLPESLAGGSWNEQFF; v_call: TRBV11-2; clone_size: NA; j_call: TRBJ2-1; d_call: TRBD2
cdr3_nt: TGTGCCAGCAGCCTACCTACCGGGGACAGGGTATATTCCGAGCAGTACTTC; cdr3_aa: CASSLPTGDRVYSEQYF; v_call: TRBV7-8; clone_size: many; j_call: TRBJ2-7; d_call: TRBD1
cdr3_nt: TGTGCCAGCAGTTTATTTACGTGGCCCGGGGACACCATCAATGAGCAGTTCTTC; cdr3_aa: CASSLFTWPGDTINEQFF; v_call: TRBV27; clone_size: few; j_call: TRBJ2-1; d_call: NA
cdr3_nt: TGTGCCAGCAGTTACACGGTTCGGCCTTCCAATGAGCAGTTCTTC; cdr3_aa: CASSYTVRPSNEQFF; v_call: TRBV27; clone_size: few; j_call: TRBJ2-1; d_call: NA
cdr3_nt: TGTGCCACCAGCAGAGACTCAGGGGGGAATCAGCCCCAGCATTTT; cdr3_aa: CATSRDSGGNQPQHF; v_call: TRBV15; clone_size: many; j_call: TRBJ1-5; d_call: TRBD1
cdr3_nt: TGTGCCAGCAGCTCCGGGGGCCTGGACTCCTACAATGAGCAGTTCTTC; cdr3_aa: CASSSGGLDSYNEQFF; v_call: TRBV7-9; clone_size: many; j_call: TRBJ2-1; d_call: NA
cdr3_nt: TGTGCCAGCAGTGAATTCGCCCTCGCGAACACCGGGGAGCTGTTTTTT; cdr3_aa: CASSEFALANTGELFF; v_call: TRBV2; clone_size: few; j_call: TRBJ2-2; d_call: NA
cdr3_nt: TGTGCCAGCTCACCCCCCCCCCCGACTAGCGGGAGGGCCGATACGCAGTATTTT; cdr3_aa: CASSPPPPTSGRADTQYF; v_call: TRBV18; clone_size: many; j_call: TRBJ2-3; d_call: TRBD2
cdr3_nt: TGCAGCGTTGAAGAGGAGGAGTACCAAGAGACCCAGTACTTC; cdr3_aa: CSVEEEEYQETQYF; v_call: TRBV29-1; clone_size: many; j_call: TRBJ2-5; d_call: NA
cdr3_nt: TGTGCCAGCAGCTTAGGATTGGCGGGAGACCTAGATGAGCAGTTCTTC; cdr3_aa: CASSLGLAGDLDEQFF; v_call: TRBV11-2; clone_size: NA; j_call: TRBJ2-1; d_call: TRBD2
cdr3_nt: TGCGCCAGCAGCCAAGCATCGGGTGGGGCCACTGAAGCTTTCTTT; cdr3_aa: CASSQASGGATEAFF; v_call: TRBV4-1; clone_size: NA; j_call: TRBJ1-1; d_call: NA
cdr3_nt: TGTGCCAGCAGTACTATCTCCGGGCGGGGCCAAGAGACCCAGTACTTC; cdr3_aa: CASSTISGRGQETQYF; v_call: TRBV28; clone_size: many; j_call: TRBJ2-5; d_call: NA
cdr3_nt: TGTGCCAGCAGCTTAGTTACTTCCCACAATGAGCAGTTCTTC; cdr3_aa: CASSLVTSHNEQFF; v_call: TRBV7-2; clone_size: many; j_call: TRBJ2-1; d_call: NA
cdr3_nt: TGTGCCAGCAGCCCCGCCCGGGCCGGAAACACCATATATTTT; cdr3_aa: CASSPARAGNTIYF; v_call: TRBV3-1; clone_size: few; j_call: TRBJ1-3; d_call: NA
cdr3_nt: TGTGCCAGTAGTCTTGGGCGGCGGGCACGCACAGATACGCAGTATTTT; cdr3_aa: CASSLGRRARTDTQYF; v_call: TRBV19; clone_size: few; j_call: TRBJ2-3; d_call: NA
cdr3_nt: TGCGCCAGCAGCCAGAACCTAGCGGGAGGGCCGCAGTACTTC; cdr3_aa: CASSQNLAGGPQYF; v_call: TRBV4-2; clone_size: few; j_call: TRBJ2-7; d_call: TRBD2
cdr3_nt: TGTGCCAGCAGTCGACAGGGACTCATCCCCAGCTCTGGAAACACCATATATTTT; cdr3_aa: CASSRQGLIPSSGNTIYF; v_call: TRBV12-3/TRBV12-4; clone_size: few; j_call: TRBJ1-3; d_call: TRBD1
cdr3_nt: TGTGCCAGTAGTATGACAGGGAGTACCGGGGAGCTGTTTTTT; cdr3_aa: CASSMTGSTGELFF; v_call: TRBV19; clone_size: NA; j_call: TRBJ2-2; d_call: TRBD1
cdr3_nt: TGTGCCAGCAGCCGGCCAGGGATGGGCCAAGAGACCCAGTACTTC; cdr3_aa: CASSRPGMGQETQYF; v_call: TRBV6-1; clone_size: many; j_call: TRBJ2-5; d_call: NA
cdr3_nt: TGTGCCAGTAGTATAGCGGGGGGGGGCAGTCAGCCCCAGCATTTT; cdr3_aa: CASSIAGGGSQPQHF; v_call: TRBV19; clone_size: many; j_call: TRBJ1-5; d_call: NA